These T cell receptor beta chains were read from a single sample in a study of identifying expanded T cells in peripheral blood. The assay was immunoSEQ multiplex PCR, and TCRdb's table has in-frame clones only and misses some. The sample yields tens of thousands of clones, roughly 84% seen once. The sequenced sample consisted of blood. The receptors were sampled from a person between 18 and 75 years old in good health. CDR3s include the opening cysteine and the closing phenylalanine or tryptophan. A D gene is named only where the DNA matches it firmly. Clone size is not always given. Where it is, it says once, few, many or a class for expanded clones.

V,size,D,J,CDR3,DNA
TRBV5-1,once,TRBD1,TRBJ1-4,CASSSLGTGNEKLFF,TGCGCCAGCAGCTCCCTGGGGACAGGGAATGAAAAACTGTTTTTT
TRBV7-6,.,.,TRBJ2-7,CASSLWADPSYEQYF,TGTGCCAGCAGCTTATGGGCCGACCCATCCTACGAGCAGTACTTC
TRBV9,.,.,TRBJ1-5,CASSADGGLNQPQHF,TGTGCCAGCAGTGCGGACGGAGGGCTCAATCAGCCCCAGCATTTT
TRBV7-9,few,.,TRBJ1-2,CASSLPGNYGYTF,TGTGCCAGCAGCTTACCAGGGAACTATGGCTACACCTTC
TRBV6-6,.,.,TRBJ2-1,CAAGSYNEQFF,TGTGCGGCCGGGTCCTACAATGAGCAGTTCTTC
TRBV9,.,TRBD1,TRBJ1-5,CASSETGTGVQPQHF,TGTGCCAGCAGCGAGACCGGGACAGGGGTTCAGCCCCAGCATTTT
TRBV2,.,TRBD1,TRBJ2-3,CASSGRTDRAYTDTQYF,TGTGCCAGCAGCGGAAGGACGGACAGGGCGTACACAGATACGCAGTATTTT
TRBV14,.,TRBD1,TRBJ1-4,CASSRGGPRQGGEKLFF,TGTGCCAGCAGCCGAGGGGGCCCCCGACAGGGAGGTGAAAAACTGTTTTTT
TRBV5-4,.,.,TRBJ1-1,CASSLGQSLNTEAFF,TGTGCCAGCAGCTTGGGACAGAGCCTGAACACTGAAGCTTTCTTT
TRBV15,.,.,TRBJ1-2,CATSSLGGRDYGYTF,TGTGCCACCAGCAGTCTTGGCGGTCGTGACTATGGCTACACCTTC
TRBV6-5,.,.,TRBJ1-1,CASGGSPRVGAFF,TGTGCCAGCGGCGGTTCTCCGAGGGTGGGTGCTTTCTTT
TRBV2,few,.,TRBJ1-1,CASGRAVEAFF,TGTGCCAGTGGGAGGGCGGTTGAAGCTTTCTTT
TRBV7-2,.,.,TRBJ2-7,CASSFTLLSSYEQYF,TGTGCCAGCAGCTTCACCCTCCTGAGCTCCTACGAGCAGTACTTC
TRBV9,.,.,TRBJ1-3,CASSVGGTSGNTIYF,TGTGCCAGCAGCGTAGGGGGGACCTCTGGAAACACCATATATTTT
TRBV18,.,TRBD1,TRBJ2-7,CASSPPGQGGWQYF,TGTGCCAGCTCACCGCCCGGACAGGGGGGGTGGCAGTACTTC
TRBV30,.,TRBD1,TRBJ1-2,CAWSRDRPAGYTF,TGTGCCTGGAGTCGGGACAGGCCCGCTGGCTACACCTTC
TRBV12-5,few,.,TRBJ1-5,CASGRNQPQHF,TGTGCTAGTGGTCGAAATCAGCCCCAGCATTTT